A single sample gave rise to the 21 T cell receptor beta chains below, sequenced in a study of shared clonotypes between healthy human individuals. Sequenced by immunoSEQ multiplex PCR; TCRdb stores in-frame clones only, minus some. The sample lists more than 1,200,000 clones, about 98.5% occurring once. The sequenced sample was naive CD4+ T cells sorted from blood. Specified subset: CD45RA+ positively selected. Every receptor here comes from a man aged 30 to 39 in good health.

The CDR3 sequence: CASSLAGTQFF. In DNA, the CDR3 is TGTGCCAGCAGCTTAGCCGGAACCCAGTTCTTC. The genes are TRBV7-2 and TRBJ2-1; D call uncertain. Looked up from germline, CDR1 is SGHTA and CDR2 is FQGNSA. Trimming left V 0 bases short and J 13 bases short, with 7 bases between. The CDR3 contains 11 residues.

This clone was recorded once. The chain recombines TRBV25-1 with TRBJ1-1; D remains ambiguous. V was clipped by 5 bases and J by 6 bases, with 16 bases between them. Germline-derived CDR1 and CDR2 are MGHDK and SYGVNS. The CDR3 totals 14 residues. This CDR3 is CASSLHRSGPEAFF. The CDR3, as DNA: TGTGCCAGCAGTTTGCATAGAAGTGGGCCTGAAGCTTTCTTT.

This clone was observed a single time. V usage is TRBV10-1 and J usage is TRBJ2-7; D perhaps matches TRBD2 (5 bases). Germline V gene data show CDR1 as WNHNN and CDR2 as SYGVQD (reference sequence). There are 15 residues in the CDR3. The germline V and J ends were trimmed by 0 bases and 1 base, with 10 bases remaining between them. CDR3 in amino acids: CASSESTLASYEQYF. The CDR3 coding sequence is TGCGCCAGCAGTGAGTCGACCCTAGCTTCCTACGAGCAGTACTTC.

The count of this clone is one. This chain uses TRBV5-4 with TRBJ1-1, with 11 bases fitting TRBD1. The CDR3 loop spans 14 amino acids. V dropped 5 bases and J dropped 6; count of bases not matched to a gene: 6. Germline CDR1 is SGHNT and CDR2 is YYREEE (reference sequence). The CDR3 sequence is CASSRDRGFAEAFF. The CDR3 DNA reads TGTGCCAGCAGTCGGGACAGGGGGTTCGCTGAAGCTTTCTTT.

V and J are TRBV6-1 and TRBJ1-5; possibly TRBD1 for D (5 bases). Trimming stripped 2 bases from V and 3 bases from J, with 14 bases between. The CDR3 loop spans 16 amino acids. Germline V gene data show CDR1 as MNHNS and CDR2 as SASEGT. CDR3 residues: CASSERQLEYNQPQHF. In DNA form, the CDR3 reads TGTGCCAGCAGTGAAAGACAGTTGGAGTACAATCAGCCCCAGCATTTT.

V gene TRBV29-1 combines with J gene TRBJ2-3; TRBD2 matches at 14 bases. Unmatched junction bases numbered 7, after V lost 6 bases and J lost 5 bases. Germline CDR1 SQVTM, CDR2 ANQGSEA. The CDR3 has 15 residues. The CDR3 DNA reads as TGCAGCGTAGAGACTAGCGGGAGGGCCGGAGATACGCAGTATTTT. As protein: CSVETSGRAGDTQYF.

Only one count was recorded for this clone. The chain couples TRBV6-6 to TRBJ2-1; 9 nucleotides match TRBD2. V shed 7 bases, J shed 5 bases, and the junction held 12 bases outside the gene matches. From germline, CDR1 is MNHNY and CDR2 SVGAGI (reference sequence). The CDR3 runs 16 residues. The CDR3 loop is CASKSHAGGRNNEQFF. CDR3 coding DNA: TGTGCCAGCAAATCCCATGCGGGAGGGCGTAACAATGAGCAGTTCTTC.

The gene calls are TRBV7-9 and TRBJ2-6; no clear D gene. CDR3 length: 17 residues. Deletions cut 0 bases from V and 1 base from J, with 10 bases between. Germline CDR1 reads SEHNR; CDR2 reads FQNEAQ (reference sequence). CDR3 amino acids: CASSLALTESGANVLTF. The CDR3 DNA reads as TGTGCCAGCAGCTTAGCCTTAACAGAATCTGGGGCCAACGTCCTGACTTTC.

The chain carries TRBV11-2 and TRBJ2-7; 11 bases match TRBD2. CDR1 SGHAT and CDR2 FQNNGV come from the germline V gene. V was clipped by 6 bases and J by 0 bases; unmatched bases: 10. CDR3 length: 17 residues. The CDR3 nucleotides read TGTGCCAGCAGACCGACTAGCGGGACTATAACCTCCTACGAGCAGTACTTC. Protein product: CASRPTSGTITSYEQYF.

The count of this clone is one. The chain uses TRBV5-1 and TRBJ1-1, with D unresolved. Trimming left V 4 bases short and J 1 base short, with 14 bases between. The CDR3 loop spans 15 amino acids. The germline V gene has CDR1 SGHRS and CDR2 YFSETQ. CDR3 protein: CASSGGGVQNTEAFF. For the CDR3, the DNA is TGCGCCAGCAGCGGAGGAGGCGTACAGAACACTGAAGCTTTCTTT.

The V gene is TRBV18, the J gene TRBJ2-7; D is tentatively TRBD1 or TRBD2 (5 bases each). Germline V gene lookup returns CDR1 KGHSH and CDR2 LQKENI. With 8 bases removed from V and 3 bases from J, the gap between germline ends came to 17 bases. The CDR3 length is 14 residues. CDR3 protein: CASASGTVVYEQYF. CDR3 bases: TGTGCCAGCGCCTCCGGGACCGTCGTCTACGAGCAGTACTTC.

V gene TRBV5-1 combines with J gene TRBJ2-5; D call uncertain. CDR1 SGHRS and CDR2 YFSETQ come from the germline V gene. V was clipped by 0 bases and J by 5 bases, with 11 bases between them. The CDR3 extends over 14 amino acids. CDR3 sequence reads: CASSLEPSRETQYF. In DNA form, the CDR3 reads TGCGCCAGCAGCTTGGAACCGAGTAGGGAGACCCAGTACTTC.

The sample holds one count of this clone. CDR3 sequence reads: CASSVDRHGEAFF. The CDR3 DNA is TGTGCCAGCAGCGTGGACAGGCACGGTGAAGCTTTCTTT. The J gene is TRBJ1-1, the V gene TRBV11-2; 7 bases map to TRBD1. V lost 5 bases and J lost 7; bases outside the gene matches: 7. Germline V lookup: CDR1 SGHAT, CDR2 FQNNGV. The CDR3 contains 13 residues.

The chain combines TRBV7-2 with TRBJ2-3; D is undetermined. Looked up from germline, CDR1 is SGHTA and CDR2 is FQGNSA. This CDR3 has 12 residues. V was clipped by 4 bases and J by 2 bases, with 4 bases between them. CDR3 bases: TGTGCCAGCAGCTCCTACACAGATACGCAGTATTTT. Protein: CASSSYTDTQYF.

Of note for this clone: Other DNA sequences in the sample encode the same CDR3. The chain employs TRBV18 and TRBJ2-5; D unclear. CDR1 KGHSH and CDR2 LQKENI come from the germline V gene. The CDR3 is 13 amino acids. V was cut by 1 base and J by 5 bases, with 8 bases left in between. For the CDR3, the DNA is TGTGCCAGCTCACCACGAGTCTTGGAGACCCAGTACTTC. Encoded protein: CASSPRVLETQYF.

This clone was detected once. The chain employs TRBV19 and TRBJ1-5; 9 bases match TRBD1. The CDR3 is made up of 15 amino acids. J was trimmed by 3 bases and V by 6 bases; bases with no gene match: 6. Germline V CDR1 and CDR2: LNHDA, SQIVND (reference sequence). CDR3: CASSRGQGPNQPQHF. CDR3 DNA: TGTGCCAGTAGCAGGGGACAGGGCCCCAATCAGCCCCAGCATTTT.

This rearrangement joins TRBV7-9 to TRBJ1-2; TRBD1 might be the D (6 bases). The V and J ends lost 5 bases and 0 bases respectively, with 10 bases between them. CDR1 SEHNR and CDR2 FQNEAQ come from the germline V gene (reference sequence). This CDR3 spans 14 amino acids. The CDR3 reads CASSPRTANYGYTF. The CDR3 nucleotides read TGTGCCAGCAGCCCCCGGACAGCTAACTATGGCTACACCTTC.

This chain joins TRBV6-5 and TRBJ2-2; TRBD2 matches 8 bases. Germline V gene data show CDR1 as MNHEY and CDR2 as SVGAGI. The CDR3 loop spans 15 amino acids. V shed 6 bases and J 5 bases; nucleotides not matched to a gene: 8. This CDR3 reads CASRPPGLGTGELFF. The CDR3 DNA is TGTGCCAGCAGACCGCCGGGACTAGGTACCGGGGAGCTGTTTTTT.

This chain connects TRBV6-5 to TRBJ2-7; D possibly corresponds to TRBD2 (6 bases). The CDR3 consists of 15 residues. Between the trimmed V and J ends, which lost 2 bases and 2 bases, there was a span of 13 bases. The V gene's germline CDR1 is MNHEY and CDR2 SVGAGI. CDR3 nucleotides: TGTGCCAGCAGTTACCTCCCTTGGGGGGCCTACGAGCAGTACTTC. This translates into CASSYLPWGAYEQYF.

V usage is TRBV7-6 and J usage is TRBJ1-1; TRBD1 matches 10 bases. Germline V gene lookup returns CDR1 SGHVS and CDR2 FNYEAQ. Trimming removed 0 bases from V and 1 base from J; junction bases left unmatched: 2. The CDR3 is made up of 16 amino acids. The CDR3 protein is CASSLARDRGNTEAFF. In DNA form, the CDR3 reads TGTGCCAGCAGCTTAGCCCGGGACAGGGGGAACACTGAAGCTTTCTTT.

J is TRBJ1-2 and V is TRBV30; D gene ambiguous. Germline V gene sequence: CDR1 GTSNPN, CDR2 SVGIG (reference sequence). The CDR3 sequence is 13 residues long. The germline V and J ends were trimmed by 0 bases and 8 bases, with 13 bases remaining between them. CDR3 nucleotides: TGTGCCTGGAGTGTGGGGTTACGGGAGGGCTACACCTTC. As protein: CAWSVGLREGYTF.